These T cell receptor beta chains were read from a single sample in a study of shared T cell receptors in the human thymus. Profiling relied on immunoSEQ multiplex PCR, and the TCRdb table lists in-frame clones only, not all of them. Of hundreds of thousands of clones listed, around 78% are singletons. This same sample was also taken into another study, of human thymus T cells.

Source material: thymocytes. These receptors were collected from a boy younger than two with a congenital heart defect. CDR3s include the opening cysteine and the closing phenylalanine or tryptophan. D genes are given only for firm matches. Rows give clone size only sometimes, using once, few, many, or a class for an expanded clone.

abundance: once; j_gene: TRBJ2-3; v_gene: TRBV4-3; d_gene: TRBD2; CDR3aa: CASSQSLQPGTRVTDTQYF; CDR3nt: TGCGCCAGCAGCCAAAGCCTCCAACCCGGGACTAGGGTCACAGATACGCAGTATTTT
abundance: .; j_gene: TRBJ2-7; v_gene: TRBV5-4; d_gene: TRBD2; CDR3aa: CASSGEGSASYEQYF; CDR3nt: TGTGCCAGCAGCGGGGAGGGTAGCGCCTCCTACGAGCAGTACTTC
abundance: .; j_gene: TRBJ2-7; v_gene: TRBV27; d_gene: TRBD1; CDR3aa: CASSTERQGAGEQYF; CDR3nt: TGTGCCAGCAGTACCGAGAGACAGGGGGCGGGAGAGCAGTACTTC
abundance: .; j_gene: TRBJ1-4; v_gene: TRBV4-2; d_gene: .; CDR3aa: CASSQRKGAGSNEKLFF; CDR3nt: TGTGCCAGCAGCCAACGAAAAGGAGCAGGGTCTAATGAAAAACTGTTTTTT
abundance: few; j_gene: TRBJ2-7; v_gene: TRBV10-1; d_gene: .; CDR3aa: CAAAGQGAYEQYF; CDR3nt: TGCGCCGCGGCGGGGCAGGGAGCCTACGAGCAGTACTTC
abundance: .; j_gene: TRBJ2-7; v_gene: TRBV19; d_gene: .; CDR3aa: CASSKDRTYEQYF; CDR3nt: TGTGCCAGTAGTAAGGACAGAACCTACGAGCAGTACTTC
abundance: .; j_gene: TRBJ2-5; v_gene: TRBV7-9; d_gene: .; CDR3aa: CASSLVGPGQETQYF; CDR3nt: TGTGCCAGCAGCTTAGTCGGACCAGGGCAAGAGACCCAGTACTTC
abundance: .; j_gene: TRBJ2-7; v_gene: TRBV19; d_gene: TRBD1; CDR3aa: CARRDWGQGSYEQYF; CDR3nt: TGTGCCAGACGAGACTGGGGACAGGGATCCTACGAGCAGTACTTC
abundance: .; j_gene: TRBJ1-2; v_gene: TRBV5-6; d_gene: .; CDR3aa: CASSLATENYGYTF; CDR3nt: TGTGCCAGCAGCTTGGCCACAGAAAACTATGGCTACACCTTC
abundance: .; j_gene: TRBJ2-1; v_gene: TRBV30; d_gene: TRBD2; CDR3aa: CAWSVRRILAGAKVHEQFF; CDR3nt: TGTGCCTGGAGTGTACGTCGAATTCTAGCGGGAGCCAAGGTTCATGAGCAGTTCTTC
abundance: .; j_gene: TRBJ2-5; v_gene: TRBV30; d_gene: TRBD1; CDR3aa: CAWSLEGQGPQETQYF; CDR3nt: TGTGCCTGGAGCTTGGAAGGACAGGGGCCACAAGAGACCCAGTACTTC
abundance: .; j_gene: TRBJ2-1; v_gene: TRBV15; d_gene: .; CDR3aa: CATLGTPSYNEQFF; CDR3nt: TGTGCCACCCTCGGGACTCCCTCCTACAATGAGCAGTTCTTC
abundance: .; j_gene: TRBJ2-1; v_gene: TRBV14; d_gene: TRBD2; CDR3aa: CASSPRGLAGGFNEQFF; CDR3nt: TGTGCCAGCAGCCCCAGAGGGCTAGCGGGAGGATTCAATGAGCAGTTCTTC
abundance: .; j_gene: TRBJ1-1; v_gene: TRBV5-1; d_gene: .; CDR3aa: CASSPGLGDKSLVNTEAFF; CDR3nt: TGCGCCAGCAGCCCCGGTCTCGGGGATAAGAGTCTGGTGAACACTGAAGCTTTCTTT
abundance: .; j_gene: TRBJ1-2; v_gene: TRBV6-5; d_gene: TRBD1; CDR3aa: CASSSQEKGGIYGYTF; CDR3nt: TGTGCCAGCAGTTCCCAGGAGAAAGGGGGCATCTATGGCTACACCTTC
abundance: .; j_gene: TRBJ2-7; v_gene: TRBV29-1; d_gene: TRBD2; CDR3aa: CSVRYGLTSGHAYEQYF; CDR3nt: TGCAGCGTTCGCTATGGGTTAACTAGCGGACACGCCTACGAGCAGTACTTC
abundance: .; j_gene: TRBJ2-1; v_gene: TRBV7-2; d_gene: .; CDR3aa: CASSSPMGPYNEQFF; CDR3nt: TGTGCCAGCAGCTCCCCTATGGGCCCCTACAATGAGCAGTTCTTC
abundance: .; j_gene: TRBJ1-2; v_gene: TRBV6-5; d_gene: .; CDR3aa: CASSGGQGNYGYTF; CDR3nt: TGTGCCAGCAGCGGGGGGCAGGGTAACTATGGCTACACCTTC
abundance: few; j_gene: TRBJ1-4; v_gene: TRBV28; d_gene: TRBD1; CDR3aa: CASSFVQGHEKLFF; CDR3nt: TGTGCCAGCAGTTTTGTACAGGGGCATGAAAAACTGTTTTTT